The 25 T cell receptor beta chains presented below share a single source sample, sequenced in a study of cytomegalovirus exposure and HLA in healthy donors. PCR used 60 Vbeta primers and 13 Jbeta primers. Using immunoSEQ multiplex PCR, the repertoire was profiled, and TCRdb retains in-frame clones only, with some absent. The sample has 150,000 to 200,000 clones; more than 70% are singletons. Sequencing was performed on PBMCs. Receptors originate from a male donor in good health and CMV-seronegative.

The chain couples TRBV30 to TRBJ1-1, with TRBD1 identical over 7 bases. This CDR3 spans 15 amino acids. CDR1 is GTSNPN, CDR2 SVGIG, per germline (reference sequence). J gave up 1 base and V 3 bases, and 8 bases lay outside the gene matches. CDR3 DNA sequence: TGTGCCTGGAGGGGGACAGTGATCTCGAACACTGAAGCTTTCTTT. Translation: CAWRGTVISNTEAFF.

This clone was seen only once. The chain has TRBV27 and TRBJ1-3; no firm D call. The CDR3 is made up of 15 amino acids. The germline V gene has CDR1 MNHEY and CDR2 SMNVEV (reference sequence). Trimming shortened V by 4 bases and J by 4 bases, and 14 bases separated the two germline ends. CDR3 DNA sequence: TGTGCCAGCAGTTCCCGGGGATGGGAAGGAAACACCATATATTTT. This translates into CASSSRGWEGNTIYF.

The CDR3 sequence is CASSYSGRATEAFF. The CDR3 nucleotides are TGTGCCAGCAGTTACTCCGGGAGGGCCACTGAAGCTTTCTTT. The chain employs TRBV6-5 and TRBJ1-1; no definite D call. Germline V gene sequence: CDR1 MNHEY, CDR2 SVGAGI. The CDR3 length is 14 residues. The V gene lost 0 bases and the J gene lost 4 bases, with 9 bases spanning the gap.

This clone has a handful of counts. The J gene is TRBJ2-2, the V gene TRBV7-9; D might be TRBD2 (6 bases). This CDR3 spans 14 amino acids. Between the trimmed V and J ends, which lost 3 bases and 8 bases, there was a span of 13 bases. Germline-derived CDR1 and CDR2 are SEHNR and FQNEAQ (reference sequence). CDR3 bases: TGTGCCAGCAGCTTCGGGCTAGCGTCAGGGGAGCTGTTTTTT. This gives the protein CASSFGLASGELFF.

J is TRBJ1-2 and V is TRBV6-1; D gene unclear. Per the germline V gene, CDR1 is MNHNS and CDR2 is SASEGT. Trimming pared 5 bases from V and 8 bases from J, leaving 21 bases between. The CDR3 sequence is 15 residues long. CDR3: CASSLRGQGGGGYTF. CDR3 coding DNA: TGTGCCAGCAGTCTTAGAGGGCAAGGTGGAGGGGGCTACACCTTC.

Remarks on this clone: Other DNA sequences from this sample encode an identical CDR3 as well. The genes are TRBV29-1 and TRBJ2-7; TRBD1 is a possible D gene (5 bases). CDR3 size: 13 residues. The germline gives CDR1 SQVTM, CDR2 ANQGSEA. V was pared by 0 bases and J by 3 bases, with 9 bases between. CDR3 amino acids: CSVEDPGNYEQYF. DNA for the CDR3: TGCAGCGTTGAAGATCCAGGGAACTACGAGCAGTACTTC.

V and J are TRBV5-1 and TRBJ2-6, with TRBD2 identical over 14 bases. CDR1 is SGHRS, CDR2 YFSETQ, per germline. The V and J ends lost 1 base and 0 bases, in that order; junction bases with no gene match: 3. CDR3 length equals 19 residues. DNA for the CDR3: TGCGCCAGCAGCTTGTTGGGACTAGCGGGAGACTCTGGGGCCAACGTCCTGACTTTC. Its protein product is CASSLLGLAGDSGANVLTF.

V gene TRBV7-3 combines with J gene TRBJ2-3, with 9 bases lining up with TRBD2. The V gene end was trimmed by 5 bases and the J gene end by 2 bases; junction bases not matched to a gene: 5. Germline values: CDR1 SGHTA, CDR2 FQGTGA. The CDR3 is 15 amino acids. For the CDR3, the DNA is TGTGCCAGCAGCCCCGGACTAGCGAACACAGATACGCAGTATTTT. It encodes CASSPGLANTDTQYF.

The CDR3 sequence: CASTNYRNEQFF. The CDR3 DNA reads as TGTGCCAGCACAAACTACCGCAATGAGCAGTTCTTC. The chain employs TRBV6-1 and TRBJ2-1, with D uncertain. Trimming took off 7 bases at V and 6 bases at J, with 10 bases between the two ends. The CDR3 runs to 12 residues. Per the germline V gene, CDR1 is MNHNS and CDR2 is SASEGT.

This clone was picked up a small number of times. The V call is TRBV27, the J call TRBJ2-2; 11 bases fit TRBD2. Germline loops: CDR1 MNHEY, CDR2 SMNVEV (reference sequence). V was pared by 4 bases and J by 7 bases, with 14 bases of the junction left unmatched. CDR3 length: 18 amino acids. CDR3 DNA: TGTGCCAGCAGTTCGGCGGTACCCCGACTAGCGGGAAACGGGGAGCTGTTTTTT. This codes for CASSSAVPRLAGNGELFF.

This rearrangement joins TRBV6-5 to TRBJ2-5; D gene unclear. The DNA end is more similar to TRBJ2-7, so the J call may be wrong. CDR3 size: 15 residues. CDR1 is MNHEY, CDR2 SVGAGI, per germline. This chain's CDR3 is CASSYSITEPYEQYF. CDR3 in DNA: TGTGCCAGCAGTTACTCGATAACAGAACCCTACGAGCAGTACTTC.

CDR3 protein: CASSHSNTSGGPFRTQYF. The CDR3 bases are TGCGCCAGCAGCCACTCCAATACTAGCGGGGGCCCGTTCCGAACGCAGTATTTT. The V gene is TRBV4-1, the J gene TRBJ2-3; 11 positions match TRBD2. CDR3 length: 18 amino acids. V was pared by 3 bases and J by 9 bases, with 17 bases of the junction left unmatched. Germline CDR1 reads MGHRA; CDR2 reads YSYEKL.

The chain links TRBV28 to TRBJ1-5; 10 bases fit TRBD1. This CDR3 comprises 14 residues. J was trimmed by 5 bases and V by 6 bases; bases with no gene match: 4. Per the germline V gene, CDR1 is MDHEN and CDR2 is SYDVKM. The CDR3 spells CASRPGTGDQPQHF. CDR3 DNA: TGTGCCAGCAGGCCTGGGACAGGGGATCAGCCCCAGCATTTT.

The V and J genes are TRBV7-3 and TRBJ2-7; a weak D match, TRBD1 (6 bases). CDR1 and CDR2 (germline): SGHTA, FQGTGA. The CDR3 is made up of 13 amino acids. Trimming left V 5 bases short and J 3 bases short, with 11 bases between. CDR3 nucleotides: TGTGCCAGCAGCACCCAACAGGGCTACGAGCAGTACTTC. Amino acids: CASSTQQGYEQYF. The whole variable domain, remainder taken from reference TRBV7-3 and TRBJ2-7, is GAGVSQTPSNKVTEKGKYVELRCDPISGHTALYWYRQSLGQGPEFLIYFQGTGAADDSGLPNDRFFAVRPEGSVSTLKIQRTERGDSAVYLCASSTQQGYEQYFGPGTRLTVT.

The chain combines TRBV19 with TRBJ1-5; TRBD1 might be the D (5 bases). The V end lost 3 bases, the J end lost 6 bases, and 15 bases lay between the germline ends. Per germline, CDR1 LNHDA and CDR2 SQIVND (reference sequence). This CDR3 contains 15 residues. CDR3 loop: CASSIRGGVGQPQHF. As DNA, the CDR3 is TGTGCCAGTAGTATTAGAGGAGGGGTGGGTCAGCCCCAGCATTTT.

The table lists this clone with a few counts. V and J are TRBV6-5 and TRBJ1-1; unclear D gene. The V end lost 6 bases, the J end lost 1 base, and 12 bases lay between the germline ends. Germline values: CDR1 MNHEY, CDR2 SVGAGI. CDR3 length: 14 residues. DNA for the CDR3: TGTGCCAGCAGCGAAAGCCCTGAGAACACTGAAGCTTTCTTT. It codes for CASSESPENTEAFF.

The gene calls are TRBV29-1 and TRBJ2-5, with D hard to call. CDR3 size: 11 residues. Germline CDR1 reads SQVTM; CDR2 reads ANQGSEA. V was trimmed by 3 bases and J by 4 bases, leaving 6 bases between them. CDR3 nucleotides: TGCAGCGTTGAGTCAGGAGAGACCCAGTACTTC. Its protein product is CSVESGETQYF. The full variable domain, with the rest looked up from reference TRBV29-1 and TRBJ2-5, is SAVISQKPSRDICQRGTSLTIQCQVDSQVTMMFWYRQQPGQSLTLIATANQGSEATYESGFVIDKFPISRPNLTFSTLTVSNMSPEDSSIYLCSVESGETQYFGPGTRLLVL.

The V gene is TRBV19, the J gene TRBJ1-1, with a tentative D call TRBD1 (5 bases). The CDR3 covers 15 residues. V gave up 8 bases and J gave up 6 bases, with 22 bases separating them. Germline V gene sequence: CDR1 LNHDA, CDR2 SQIVND (reference sequence). The CDR3 sequence: CASQGLRGRGAEAFF. The CDR3 coding sequence is TGTGCCAGTCAAGGGCTACGAGGAAGGGGCGCTGAAGCTTTCTTT.

This chain connects TRBV6-5 to TRBJ2-7; 8 bases match TRBD2. Germline values: CDR1 MNHEY, CDR2 SVGAGI. This CDR3 has 16 residues. The ends lost 0 bases at V and 0 bases at J; junction bases unmatched: 4. For the CDR3, the DNA is TGTGCCAGCAGTTACTCGCAGACTAGCGTCTCCTACGAGCAGTACTTC. Encoded protein: CASSYSQTSVSYEQYF.

The rearrangement links TRBV10-1 to TRBJ2-1; 9 bases are a match to TRBD2. Germline CDR1 reads WNHNN; CDR2 reads SYGVQD (reference sequence). The V gene end was trimmed by 5 bases and the J gene end by 6 bases; junction bases not matched to a gene: 20. This CDR3 is built from 19 residues. CDR3 sequence reads: CASSPGPVFWRGGLNEQFF. CDR3 coding DNA: TGCGCCAGCAGTCCCGGGCCGGTTTTCTGGCGGGGGGGCCTCAATGAGCAGTTCTTC.

This chain uses TRBV6-5 with TRBJ2-7; TRBD2 might be the D (6 bases). The ends were cut back, 2 bases at V and 7 bases at J, with 6 bases in the middle. The germline V gene encodes CDR1 MNHEY and CDR2 SVGAGI. The CDR3 length is 11 residues. CDR3 DNA: TGTGCCAGCAGTTACGGGGGGGAGCAGTACTTC. Amino acids: CASSYGGEQYF.

This clone occurred a few times. The chain combines TRBV29-1 with TRBJ1-2, with 7 bases aligning to TRBD1. Germline CDR1 is SQVTM and CDR2 is ANQGSEA. The CDR3 consists of 11 residues. Trimming cost V 5 bases and J 7 bases; bases outside gene matches: 4. The CDR3 region is CSVNRGGGYTF. The CDR3 bases are TGCAGCGTTAACAGGGGTGGTGGCTACACCTTC.

The rearrangement joins TRBV28 to TRBJ1-2; no clear D. Germline CDR1 MDHEN, CDR2 SYDVKM. This CDR3 spans 12 amino acids. Trimming took off 4 bases at V and 0 bases at J, with 3 bases between the two ends. CDR3 region: CASSSSNYGYTF. Here the CDR3 DNA reads TGTGCCAGCAGTTCGTCTAACTATGGCTACACCTTC.

This rearrangement joins TRBV20-1 to TRBJ2-3; weak D call: TRBD1 (6 bases). V was trimmed by 6 bases and J by 8 bases, leaving 12 bases between them. Germline V gene data show CDR1 as DFQATT and CDR2 as SNEGSKA (reference sequence). The CDR3 covers 11 residues. CDR3 amino acids: CSAPRQATQYF. In DNA form, the CDR3 reads TGCAGTGCACCACGACAGGCTACGCAGTATTTT.

This CDR3 reads CASSLGPGRNTEAFF. The CDR3 DNA sequence: TGTGCCAGCAGCTTAGGACCGGGGAGGAACACTGAAGCTTTCTTT. The chain couples TRBV7-2 to TRBJ1-1; D is ambiguous. V lost 1 base to trimming and J lost 1 base, with 10 bases between them. The CDR3 runs 15 residues. The germline CDR1 and CDR2 sequences are SGHTA and FQGNSA.